This T cell receptor (beta chain) came from a study of T cell responses to AZD1222 COVID-19 vaccine. Overall study results and limits: After two AZD1222 doses, spike-specific TCR breadth and depth rose versus day 0. Seropositive status at baseline applied to only five to seven AZD1222 recipients. Across the whole spike, CD4 TCRs peaked at regions 160-218 and 743-854. Among the donors, most were white British and more were female, and clonal diversity was possibly underestimated.

Here immunoSEQ multiplex PCR was the method, and the copy in TCRdb shows in-frame clones only, minus some. The table shows roughly 100,000 clones, with over 70% occurring only once. The CDR3 loop spans 15 amino acids. V was cut by 7 bases and J by 1 base, with 14 bases left in between. The germline CDR1 and CDR2 sequences are MNHEY and SVGAGI. Comments on this clone: Its specificity is unknown.

This specimen consisted of peripheral blood, obtained on day 0 of AZD1222 vaccination. The V call is TRBV6-5, the J call TRBJ2-1; D gene unclear. The origin of this receptor is an adult in good health. The CDR3 spells CASTLRTGSYNEQFF. CDR3 nucleotides: TGTGCCAGCACCCTCCGGACGGGTTCCTACAATGAGCAGTTCTTC.